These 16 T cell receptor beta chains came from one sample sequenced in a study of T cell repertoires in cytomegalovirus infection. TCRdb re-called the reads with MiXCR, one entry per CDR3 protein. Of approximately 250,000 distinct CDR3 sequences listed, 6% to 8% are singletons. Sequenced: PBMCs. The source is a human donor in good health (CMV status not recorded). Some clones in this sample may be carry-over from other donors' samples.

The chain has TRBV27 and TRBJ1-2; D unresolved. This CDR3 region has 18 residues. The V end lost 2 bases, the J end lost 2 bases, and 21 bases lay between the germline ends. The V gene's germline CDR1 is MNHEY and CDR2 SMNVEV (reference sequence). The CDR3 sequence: CASSLAGGSAGTNYGYTF. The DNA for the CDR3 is TGTGCCAGCAGTTTAGCCGGCGGATCGGCGGGTACCAACTATGGCTACACCTTC.

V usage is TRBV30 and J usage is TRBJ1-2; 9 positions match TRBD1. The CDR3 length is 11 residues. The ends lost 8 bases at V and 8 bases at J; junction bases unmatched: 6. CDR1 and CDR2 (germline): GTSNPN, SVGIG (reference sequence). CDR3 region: CAGRTGVGYTF. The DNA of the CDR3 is TGTGCCGGCAGGACAGGGGTCGGCTACACCTTC. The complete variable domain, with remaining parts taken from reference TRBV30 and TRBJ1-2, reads SQTIHQWPATLVQPVGSPLSLECTVEGTSNPNLYWYRQAAGRGLQLLFYSVGIGQISSEVPQNLSASRPQDRQFILSSKKLLLSDSGFYLCAGRTGVGYTFGSGTRLTVV.

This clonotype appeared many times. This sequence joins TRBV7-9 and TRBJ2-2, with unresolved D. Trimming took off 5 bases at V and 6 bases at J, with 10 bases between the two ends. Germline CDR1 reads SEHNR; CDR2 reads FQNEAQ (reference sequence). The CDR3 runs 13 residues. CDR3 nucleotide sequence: TGTGCCAGCAGCATTCCTAGGTCCGGGGAGCTGTTTTTT. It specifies CASSIPRSGELFF.

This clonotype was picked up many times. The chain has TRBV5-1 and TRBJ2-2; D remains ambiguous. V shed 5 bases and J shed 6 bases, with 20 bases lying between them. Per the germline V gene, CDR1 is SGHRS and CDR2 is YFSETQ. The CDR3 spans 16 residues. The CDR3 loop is CASSLGRAPMSGELFF. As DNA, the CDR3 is TGCGCCAGCAGTTTAGGCCGGGCCCCGATGTCCGGGGAGCTGTTTTTT.

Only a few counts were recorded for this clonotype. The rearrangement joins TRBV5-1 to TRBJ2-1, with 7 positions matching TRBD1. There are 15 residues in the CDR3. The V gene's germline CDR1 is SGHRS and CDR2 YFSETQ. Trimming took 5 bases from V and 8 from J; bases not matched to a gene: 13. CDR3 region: CASSSGQVIWDEQFF. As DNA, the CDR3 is TGCGCCAGCAGTTCAGGACAGGTGATTTGGGATGAGCAGTTCTTC.

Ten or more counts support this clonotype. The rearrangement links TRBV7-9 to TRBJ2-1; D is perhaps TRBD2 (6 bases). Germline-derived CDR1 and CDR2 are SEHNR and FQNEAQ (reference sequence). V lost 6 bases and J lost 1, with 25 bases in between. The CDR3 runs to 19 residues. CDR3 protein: CASSRVGGWGLKSYNEQFF. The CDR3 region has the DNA TGTGCCAGCAGTCGCGTCGGGGGATGGGGACTGAAATCCTACAATGAGCAGTTCTTC. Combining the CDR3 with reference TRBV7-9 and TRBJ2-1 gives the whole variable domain DTGVSQNPRHKITKRGQNVTFRCDPISEHNRLYWYRQTLGQGPEFLTYFQNEAQLEKSRLLSDRFSAERPKGSFSTLEIQRTEQGDSAMYLCASSRVGGWGLKSYNEQFFGPGTRLTVL.

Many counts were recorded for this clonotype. As DNA, the CDR3 is TGCAGTGCTAGAGATAAACAGCCTTCCTACGAGCAGTACTTC. Protein sequence: CSARDKQPSYEQYF. J is TRBJ2-7 and V is TRBV20-1; D is undetermined. The CDR3 totals 14 residues. V lost 0 bases and J 1 base, leaving 10 bases between the germline ends. Germline CDR1 DFQATT, CDR2 SNEGSKA (reference sequence).

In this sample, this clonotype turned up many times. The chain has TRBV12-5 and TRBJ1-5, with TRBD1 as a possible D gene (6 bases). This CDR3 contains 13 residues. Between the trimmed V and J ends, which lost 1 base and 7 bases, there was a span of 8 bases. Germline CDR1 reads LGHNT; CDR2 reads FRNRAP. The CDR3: CASGLEGDQPQHF. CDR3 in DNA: TGTGCTAGTGGTTTGGAGGGGGACCAGCCCCAGCATTTT.

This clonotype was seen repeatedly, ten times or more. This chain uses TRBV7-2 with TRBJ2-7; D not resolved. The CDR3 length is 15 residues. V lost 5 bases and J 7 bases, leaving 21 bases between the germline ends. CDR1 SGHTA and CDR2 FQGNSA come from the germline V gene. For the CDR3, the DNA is TGTGCCAGCAGCCCTCGGGCGCCGCAAGTAGAGGAGCAGTACTTC. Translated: CASSPRAPQVEEQYF. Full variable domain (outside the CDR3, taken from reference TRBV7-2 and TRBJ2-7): GAGVSQSPSNKVTEKGKDVELRCDPISGHTALYWYRQSLGQGLEFLIYFQGNSAPDKSGLPSDRFSAERTGGSVSTLTIQRTQQEDSAVYLCASSPRAPQVEEQYFGPGTRLTVT.

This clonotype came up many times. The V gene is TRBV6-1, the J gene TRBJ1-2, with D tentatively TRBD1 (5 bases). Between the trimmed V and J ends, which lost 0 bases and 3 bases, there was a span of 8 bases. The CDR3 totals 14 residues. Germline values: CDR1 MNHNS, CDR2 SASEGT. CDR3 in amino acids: CASSEAGPDYGYTF. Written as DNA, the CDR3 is TGTGCCAGCAGTGAAGCGGGACCTGACTATGGCTACACCTTC.

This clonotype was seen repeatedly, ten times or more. As DNA, the CDR3 is TGCGCCAGCAGCTGGTGGGTCAATCAGCCCCAGCATTTT. Its translation is CASSWWVNQPQHF. The chain links TRBV23-1 to TRBJ1-5, with no clear D. TRBV23-1 belongs to the ORF category, with a function that is uncertain. The V end lost 6 bases, the J end lost 3 bases, and 9 bases lay between the germline ends. This CDR3 has 13 residues.

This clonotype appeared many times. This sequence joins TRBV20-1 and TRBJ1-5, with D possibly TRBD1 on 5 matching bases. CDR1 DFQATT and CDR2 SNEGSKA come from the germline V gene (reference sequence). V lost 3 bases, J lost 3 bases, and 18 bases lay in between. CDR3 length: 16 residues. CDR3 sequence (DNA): TGCAGTGCTAGGGACACTATGGGGGGACTCAATCAGCCCCAGCATTTT. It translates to CSARDTMGGLNQPQHF.

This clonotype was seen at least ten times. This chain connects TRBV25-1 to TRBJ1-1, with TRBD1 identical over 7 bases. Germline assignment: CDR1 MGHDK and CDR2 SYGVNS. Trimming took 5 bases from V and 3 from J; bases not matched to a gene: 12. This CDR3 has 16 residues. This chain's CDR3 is CASSKGGGGPYTEAFF. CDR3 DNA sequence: TGTGCCAGCAGTAAAGGGGGCGGAGGCCCCTACACTGAAGCTTTCTTT.

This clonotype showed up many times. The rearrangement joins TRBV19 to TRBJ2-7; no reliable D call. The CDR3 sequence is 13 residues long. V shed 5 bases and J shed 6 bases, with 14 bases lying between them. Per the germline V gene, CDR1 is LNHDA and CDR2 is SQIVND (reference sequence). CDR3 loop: CASSAPGDAEQYF. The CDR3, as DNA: TGTGCCAGTAGTGCCCCGGGTGATGCCGAGCAGTACTTC.

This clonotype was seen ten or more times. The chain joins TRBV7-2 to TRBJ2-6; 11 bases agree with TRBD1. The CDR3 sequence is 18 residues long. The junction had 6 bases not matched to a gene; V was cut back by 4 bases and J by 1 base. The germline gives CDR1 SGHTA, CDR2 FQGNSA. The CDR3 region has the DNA TGTGCCAGCAGCTCCAGGACAGGGGGCGCATCTGGGGCCAACGTCCTGACTTTC. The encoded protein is CASSSRTGGASGANVLTF. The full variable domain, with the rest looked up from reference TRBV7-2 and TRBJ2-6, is GAGVSQSPSNKVTEKGKDVELRCDPISGHTALYWYRQSLGQGLEFLIYFQGNSAPDKSGLPSDRFSAERTGGSVSTLTIQRTQQEDSAVYLCASSSRTGGASGANVLTFGAGSRLTVL.

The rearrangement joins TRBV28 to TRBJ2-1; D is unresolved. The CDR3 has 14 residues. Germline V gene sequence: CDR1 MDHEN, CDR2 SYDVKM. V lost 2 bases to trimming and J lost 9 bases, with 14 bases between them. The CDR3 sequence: CASSLGVRSFEQFF. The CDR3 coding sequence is TGTGCCAGCAGTTTAGGTGTCCGGAGTTTTGAGCAGTTCTTC.